This T cell receptor (beta chain) was obtained from a study of blood T cell repertoires in COVID-19. Study as a whole: T cells, B-cell-depleted T cells, or PBMCs supplied cDNA or gDNA.

Two negative PCRs, clearance, or symptom resolution characterized the recovered Cohort 3 donors. The assay was immunoSEQ multiplex PCR, and TCRdb's table has in-frame clones only and misses some. The repertoire has some 400,000 clones, 80% to 90% of them found once; the top ten carry roughly 1.1%. The germline V gene has CDR1 LNHDA and CDR2 SQIVND (reference sequence). The CDR3 has 16 amino acids. J was trimmed by 0 bases and V by 4 bases; bases with no gene match: 4. The source material was PBMCs or T cells enriched from blood (not recorded which). This chain uses TRBV19 with TRBJ2-3; 10 nucleotides agree with TRBD2. The sequence was collected from a man aged 25 to 40 who had recovered from COVID-19. This chain's CDR3 is CASSTLLAGSTDTQYF. The CDR3 DNA follows: TGTGCCAGTAGTACATTACTAGCGGGGAGCACAGATACGCAGTATTTT.